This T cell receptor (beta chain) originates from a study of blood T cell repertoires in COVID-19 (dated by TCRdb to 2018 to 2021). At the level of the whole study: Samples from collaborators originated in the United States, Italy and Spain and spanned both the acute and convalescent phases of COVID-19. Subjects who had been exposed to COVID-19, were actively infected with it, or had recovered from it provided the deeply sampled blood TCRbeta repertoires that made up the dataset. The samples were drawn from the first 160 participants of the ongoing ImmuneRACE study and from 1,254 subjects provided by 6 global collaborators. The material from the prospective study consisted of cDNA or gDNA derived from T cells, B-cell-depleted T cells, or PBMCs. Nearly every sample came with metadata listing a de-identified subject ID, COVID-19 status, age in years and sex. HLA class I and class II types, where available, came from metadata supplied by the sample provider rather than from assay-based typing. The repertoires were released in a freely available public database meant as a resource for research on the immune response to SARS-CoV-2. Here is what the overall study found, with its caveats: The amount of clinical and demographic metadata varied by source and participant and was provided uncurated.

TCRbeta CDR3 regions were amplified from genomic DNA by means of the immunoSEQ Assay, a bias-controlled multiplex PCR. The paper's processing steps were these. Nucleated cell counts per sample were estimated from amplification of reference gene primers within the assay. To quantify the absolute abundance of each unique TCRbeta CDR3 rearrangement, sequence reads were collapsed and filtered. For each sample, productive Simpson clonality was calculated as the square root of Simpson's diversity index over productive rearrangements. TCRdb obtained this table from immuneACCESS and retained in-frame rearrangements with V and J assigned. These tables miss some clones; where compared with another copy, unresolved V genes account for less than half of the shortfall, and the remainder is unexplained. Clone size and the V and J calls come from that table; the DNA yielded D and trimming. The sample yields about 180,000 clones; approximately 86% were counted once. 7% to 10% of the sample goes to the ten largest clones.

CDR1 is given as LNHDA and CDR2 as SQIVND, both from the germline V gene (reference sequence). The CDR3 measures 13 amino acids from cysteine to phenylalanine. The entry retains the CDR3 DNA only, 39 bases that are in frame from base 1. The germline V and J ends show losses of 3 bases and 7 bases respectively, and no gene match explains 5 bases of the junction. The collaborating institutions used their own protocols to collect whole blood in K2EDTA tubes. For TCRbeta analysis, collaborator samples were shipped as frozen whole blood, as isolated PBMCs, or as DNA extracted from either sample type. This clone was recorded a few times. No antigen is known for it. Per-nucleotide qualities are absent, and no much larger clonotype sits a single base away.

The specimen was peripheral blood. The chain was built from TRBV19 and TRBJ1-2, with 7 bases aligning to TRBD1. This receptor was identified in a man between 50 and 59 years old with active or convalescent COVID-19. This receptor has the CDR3 CASSMDRGPGYTF. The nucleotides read TGTGCCAGTAGTATGGATAGGGGGCCTGGCTACACCTTC.